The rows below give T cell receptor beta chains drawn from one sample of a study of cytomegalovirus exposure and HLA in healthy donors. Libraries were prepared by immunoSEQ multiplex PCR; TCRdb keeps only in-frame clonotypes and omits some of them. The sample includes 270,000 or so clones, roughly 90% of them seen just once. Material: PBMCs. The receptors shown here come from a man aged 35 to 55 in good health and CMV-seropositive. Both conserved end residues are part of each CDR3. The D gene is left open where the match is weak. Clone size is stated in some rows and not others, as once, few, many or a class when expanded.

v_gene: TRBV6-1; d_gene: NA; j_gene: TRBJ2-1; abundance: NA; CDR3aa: CASSDRVTYNEQFF; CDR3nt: TGTGCCAGCAGTGACAGGGTCACCTACAATGAGCAGTTCTTC
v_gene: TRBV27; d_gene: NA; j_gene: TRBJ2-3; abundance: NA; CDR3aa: CASSLGSYSFDTQYF; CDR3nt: TGTGCCAGCAGTTTAGGCTCGTACAGTTTTGATACGCAGTATTTT
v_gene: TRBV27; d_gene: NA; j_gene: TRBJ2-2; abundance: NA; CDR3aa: CASSFYGRGTGELFF; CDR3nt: TGTGCCAGCAGTTTCTACGGGAGAGGCACCGGGGAGCTGTTTTTT
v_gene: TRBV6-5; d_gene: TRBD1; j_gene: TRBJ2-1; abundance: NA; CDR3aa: CASSRTGFPHEQFF; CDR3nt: TGTGCCAGCAGCCGGACAGGGTTCCCTCATGAGCAGTTCTTC
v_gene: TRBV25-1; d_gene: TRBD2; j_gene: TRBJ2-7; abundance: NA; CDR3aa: CASSPLSGGVPYEQYF; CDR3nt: TGTGCCAGCAGTCCCCTATCGGGGGGGGTGCCCTACGAGCAGTACTTC
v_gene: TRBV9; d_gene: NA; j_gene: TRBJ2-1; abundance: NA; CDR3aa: CASSASLANNEQFF; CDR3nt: TGTGCCAGCAGCGCCTCACTAGCTAACAATGAGCAGTTCTTC
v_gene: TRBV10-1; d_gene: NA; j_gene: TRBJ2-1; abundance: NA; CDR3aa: CASAFVRNEQFF; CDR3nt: TGCGCCAGCGCTTTTGTTAGAAATGAGCAGTTCTTC
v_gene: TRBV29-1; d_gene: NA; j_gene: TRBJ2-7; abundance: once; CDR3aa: CSVSGTLTYEQYF; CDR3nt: TGCAGCGTTTCCGGGACACTGACCTACGAGCAGTACTTC
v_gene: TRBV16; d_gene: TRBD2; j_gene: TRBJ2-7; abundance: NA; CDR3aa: CASSQGDGGNEQYF; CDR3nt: TGTGCCAGCAGCCAAGGGGACGGGGGGAACGAGCAGTACTTC
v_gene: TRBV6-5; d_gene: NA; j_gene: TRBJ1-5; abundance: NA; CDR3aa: CASSKTDHQPQHF; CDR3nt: TGTGCCAGCAGTAAGACAGACCATCAGCCCCAGCATTTT
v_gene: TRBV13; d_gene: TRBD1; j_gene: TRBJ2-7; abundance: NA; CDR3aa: CASSLRQGSSYEQYF; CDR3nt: TGTGCCAGCAGCCTAAGACAGGGCAGCTCCTACGAGCAGTACTTC
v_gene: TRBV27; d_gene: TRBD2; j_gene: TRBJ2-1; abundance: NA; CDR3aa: CASSSRTSGRGSSYNEQFF; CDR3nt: TGTGCCAGCAGTTCCCGGACTAGCGGGAGGGGGAGCTCCTACAATGAGCAGTTCTTC
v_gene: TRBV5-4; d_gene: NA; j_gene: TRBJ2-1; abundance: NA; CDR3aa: CASSLGLGGAYNEQFF; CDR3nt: TGTGCCAGCAGCTTGGGACTTGGGGGGGCTTACAATGAGCAGTTCTTC
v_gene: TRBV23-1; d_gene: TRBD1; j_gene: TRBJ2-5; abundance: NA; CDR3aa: CASSQSGTAKEGTQYF; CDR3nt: TGCGCCAGCAGTCAATCGGGGACAGCCAAAGAGGGGACCCAGTACTTC
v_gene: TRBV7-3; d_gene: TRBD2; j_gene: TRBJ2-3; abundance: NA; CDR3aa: CASSSGTSGTDTQYF; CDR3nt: TGTGCCAGCAGTTCGGGGACTAGCGGCACAGATACGCAGTATTTT
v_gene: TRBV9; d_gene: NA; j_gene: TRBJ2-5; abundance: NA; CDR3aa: CASSEGGLQETQYF; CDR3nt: TGTGCCAGCAGCGAAGGGGGACTACAAGAGACCCAGTACTTC
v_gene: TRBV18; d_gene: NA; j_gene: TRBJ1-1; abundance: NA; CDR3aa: CASSPSDEAFF; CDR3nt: TGTGCCAGCTCACCGAGTGATGAAGCTTTCTTT
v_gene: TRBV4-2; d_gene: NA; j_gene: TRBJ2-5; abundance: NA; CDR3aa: CASSAWAGYQETQYF; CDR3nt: TGTGCCAGCAGCGCCTGGGCTGGGTACCAAGAGACCCAGTACTTC
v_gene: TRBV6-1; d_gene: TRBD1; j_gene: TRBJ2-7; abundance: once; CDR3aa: CASSPRGLGYEQYF; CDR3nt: TGTGCCAGCAGTCCCAGGGGGCTAGGGTACGAGCAGTACTTC
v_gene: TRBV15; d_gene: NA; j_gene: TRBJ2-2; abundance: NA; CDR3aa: CATSRNNQVNTGELFF; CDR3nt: TGTGCCACCAGCAGAAATAACCAGGTTAACACCGGGGAGCTGTTTTTT
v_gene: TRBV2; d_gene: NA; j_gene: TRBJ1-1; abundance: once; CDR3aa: CASSEPLSTEAFF; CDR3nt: TGTGCCAGCAGTGAACCCCTGAGCACTGAAGCTTTCTTT
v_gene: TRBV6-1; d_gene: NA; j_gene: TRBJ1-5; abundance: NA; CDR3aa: CASSDRSASNQPQHF; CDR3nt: TGTGCCAGCAGTGACCGGTCCGCCAGCAATCAGCCCCAGCATTTT
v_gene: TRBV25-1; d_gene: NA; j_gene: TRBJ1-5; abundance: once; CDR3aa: CASTKGGDQPQHF; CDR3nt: TGTGCCAGCACCAAGGGGGGGGATCAGCCCCAGCATTTT
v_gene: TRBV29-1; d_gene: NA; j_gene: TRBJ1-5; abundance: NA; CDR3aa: CSVGQGRRGVPQHF; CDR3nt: TGCAGCGTTGGACAAGGGAGGAGAGGAGTGCCCCAGCATTTT
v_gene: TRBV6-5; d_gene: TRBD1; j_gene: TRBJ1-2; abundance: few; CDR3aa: CASADQGGFGYTF; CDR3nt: TGTGCCAGTGCGGACCAGGGGGGTTTTGGCTACACCTTC
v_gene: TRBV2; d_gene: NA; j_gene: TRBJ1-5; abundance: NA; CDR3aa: CASSADGPTFSNQPQHF; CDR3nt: TGTGCCAGCAGCGCAGATGGGCCAACCTTTAGCAATCAGCCCCAGCATTTT
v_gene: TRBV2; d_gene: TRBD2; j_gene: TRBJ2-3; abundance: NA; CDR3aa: CASSASGVGDTQYF; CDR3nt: TGTGCCAGCAGTGCCAGCGGGGTGGGGGATACGCAGTATTTT
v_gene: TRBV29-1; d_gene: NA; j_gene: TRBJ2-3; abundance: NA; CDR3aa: CSVPRGEITGTPSTDTQYF; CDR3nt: TGCAGCGTCCCAAGAGGGGAGATAACCGGGACACCAAGCACAGATACGCAGTATTTT
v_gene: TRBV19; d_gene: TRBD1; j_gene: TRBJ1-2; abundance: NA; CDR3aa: CASSIPGQGRGYGYTF; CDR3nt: TGTGCCAGTAGTATCCCCGGACAGGGGCGAGGCTATGGCTACACCTTC
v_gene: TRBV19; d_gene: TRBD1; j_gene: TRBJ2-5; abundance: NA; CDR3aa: CASSGIQGEETQYF; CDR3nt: TGTGCCAGTAGTGGGATCCAGGGGGAAGAGACCCAGTACTTC
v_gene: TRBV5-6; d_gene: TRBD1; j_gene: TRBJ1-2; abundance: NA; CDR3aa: CASSWTGTVSYTF; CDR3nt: TGTGCCAGCAGCTGGACCGGGACAGTGAGCTACACCTTC
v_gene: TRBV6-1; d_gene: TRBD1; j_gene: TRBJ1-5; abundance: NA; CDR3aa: CATSRDRGINQPQHF; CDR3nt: TGTGCCACCTCCCGGGACAGGGGGATAAATCAGCCCCAGCATTTT
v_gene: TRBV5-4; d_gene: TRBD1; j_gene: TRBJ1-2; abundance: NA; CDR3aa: CASSAWDRGGYGYTF; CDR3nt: TGTGCCAGCAGCGCCTGGGACAGGGGAGGCTATGGCTACACCTTC
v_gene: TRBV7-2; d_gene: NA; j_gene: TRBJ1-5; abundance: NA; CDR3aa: CASSLSYSNQPQHF; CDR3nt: TGTGCCAGCAGCTTAAGCTATAGCAATCAGCCCCAGCATTTT
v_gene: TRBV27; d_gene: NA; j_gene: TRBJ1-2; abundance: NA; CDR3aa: CASSEQGFYGYTF; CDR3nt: TGTGCCAGCAGTGAACAGGGTTTCTATGGCTACACCTTC
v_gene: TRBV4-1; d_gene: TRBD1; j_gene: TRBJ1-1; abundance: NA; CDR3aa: CASGTGTQEAFF; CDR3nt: TGCGCCAGCGGGACAGGGACCCAGGAAGCTTTCTTT
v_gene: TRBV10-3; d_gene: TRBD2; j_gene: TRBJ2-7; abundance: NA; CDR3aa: CAISGGRETYEQYF; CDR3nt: TGTGCCATCAGTGGTGGGCGGGAGACGTACGAGCAGTACTTC
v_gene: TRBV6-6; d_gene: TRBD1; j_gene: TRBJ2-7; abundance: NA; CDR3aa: CASSYSNRGVGGEQYF; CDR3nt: TGTGCCAGCAGTTACTCAAACAGGGGGGTAGGAGGAGAGCAGTACTTC
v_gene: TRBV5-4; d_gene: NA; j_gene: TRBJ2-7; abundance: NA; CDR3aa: CASSLGPVQATYEQYF; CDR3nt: TGTGCCAGCAGCTTGGGCCCCGTACAGGCCACCTACGAGCAGTACTTC
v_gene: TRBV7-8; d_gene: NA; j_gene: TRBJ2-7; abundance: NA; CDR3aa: CASSLAGGTYEQYF; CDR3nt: TGTGCCAGCAGCTTAGCTGGGGGCACCTACGAGCAGTACTTC
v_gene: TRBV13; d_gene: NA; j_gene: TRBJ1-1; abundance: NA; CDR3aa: CASSPIDTEAFF; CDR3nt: TGTGCCAGCAGCCCAATAGACACTGAAGCTTTCTTT
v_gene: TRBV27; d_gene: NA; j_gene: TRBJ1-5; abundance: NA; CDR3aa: CASSSADNAGQPQHF; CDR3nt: TGTGCCAGCAGTTCTGCGGACAACGCTGGTCAGCCCCAGCATTTT
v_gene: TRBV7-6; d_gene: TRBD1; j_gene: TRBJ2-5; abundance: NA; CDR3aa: CASSPHPGQGIGETQYF; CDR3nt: TGTGCCAGCAGTCCCCACCCGGGACAGGGGATAGGGGAGACCCAGTACTTC
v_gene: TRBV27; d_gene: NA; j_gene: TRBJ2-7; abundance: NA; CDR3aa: CASSSKPAGYEQYF; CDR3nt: TGTGCCAGCAGTTCCAAACCCGCGGGCTACGAGCAGTACTTC
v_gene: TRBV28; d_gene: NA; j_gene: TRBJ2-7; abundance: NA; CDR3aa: CASRSGNYEQYF; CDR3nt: TGTGCCAGCAGATCAGGGAACTACGAGCAGTACTTC
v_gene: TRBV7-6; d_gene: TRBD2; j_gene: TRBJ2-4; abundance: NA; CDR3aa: CASSFIAGGPLAKNIQYF; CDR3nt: TGTGCCAGCAGCTTTATAGCGGGAGGCCCCCTAGCCAAAAACATTCAGTACTTC
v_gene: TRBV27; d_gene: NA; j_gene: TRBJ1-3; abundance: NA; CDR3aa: CASSPDGGRNTIYF; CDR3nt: TGTGCCAGCAGCCCCGACGGCGGGAGAAACACCATATATTTT
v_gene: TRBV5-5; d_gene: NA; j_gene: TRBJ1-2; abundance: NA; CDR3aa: CASSLRFQGGDRGYTF; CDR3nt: TGTGCCAGCAGCTTGAGGTTCCAGGGAGGGGATCGGGGCTACACCTTC
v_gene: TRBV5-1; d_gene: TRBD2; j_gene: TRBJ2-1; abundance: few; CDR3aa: CASSPLWTSGRGGEQFF; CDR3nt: TGCGCCAGCAGCCCACTCTGGACTAGCGGGAGGGGGGGTGAGCAGTTCTTC
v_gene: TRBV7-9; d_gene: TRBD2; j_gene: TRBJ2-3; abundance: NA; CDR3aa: CASSSQTSGPTDTQYF; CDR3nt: TGTGCCAGCAGCTCGCAGACTAGCGGACCCACAGATACGCAGTATTTT
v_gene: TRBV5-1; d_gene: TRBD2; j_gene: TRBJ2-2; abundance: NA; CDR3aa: CASSLTSGPGSTGELFF; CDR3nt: TGCGCCAGCAGCTTAACTAGCGGCCCCGGGAGCACCGGGGAGCTGTTTTTT
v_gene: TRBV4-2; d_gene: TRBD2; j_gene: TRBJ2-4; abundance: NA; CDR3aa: CASSQGEFAGGTGNIQYF; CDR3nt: TGTGCCAGCAGCCAAGGAGAATTCGCGGGAGGCACCGGGAACATTCAGTACTTC
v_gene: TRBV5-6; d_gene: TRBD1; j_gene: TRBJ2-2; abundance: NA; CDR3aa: CASSARDRGWIGELFF; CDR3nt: TGTGCCAGCAGCGCCCGGGACAGGGGATGGATCGGGGAGCTGTTTTTT
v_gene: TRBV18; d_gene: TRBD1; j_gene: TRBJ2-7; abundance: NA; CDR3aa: CASSPRDRVAYEQYF; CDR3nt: TGTGCCAGCTCACCCCGAGACAGGGTCGCCTACGAGCAGTACTTC
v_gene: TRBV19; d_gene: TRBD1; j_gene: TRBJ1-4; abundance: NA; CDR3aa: CASSTGTGYEKLFF; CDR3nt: TGTGCCAGTAGTACTGGGACAGGGTATGAAAAACTGTTTTTT
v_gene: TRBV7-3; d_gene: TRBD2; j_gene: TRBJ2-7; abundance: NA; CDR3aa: CASSLMAGGLGEQYF; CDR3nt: TGTGCCAGCAGCTTAATGGCGGGAGGGCTGGGCGAGCAGTACTTC
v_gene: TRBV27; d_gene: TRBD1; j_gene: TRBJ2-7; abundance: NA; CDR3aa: CASSLLRTGPGEQYF; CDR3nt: TGTGCCAGCAGTTTACTTAGGACAGGGCCCGGCGAGCAGTACTTC
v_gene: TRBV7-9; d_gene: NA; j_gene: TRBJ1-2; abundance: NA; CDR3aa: CASSLAADFSVYGYTF; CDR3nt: TGTGCCAGCAGCTTAGCGGCGGACTTCTCAGTCTATGGCTACACCTTC
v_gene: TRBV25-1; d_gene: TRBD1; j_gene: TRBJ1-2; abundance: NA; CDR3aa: CASSEPGTGGISGYTF; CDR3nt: TGTGCCAGCAGTGAACCGGGGACAGGGGGTATCTCTGGCTACACCTTC
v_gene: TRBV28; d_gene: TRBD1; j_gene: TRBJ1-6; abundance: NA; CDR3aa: CASSHRGTGGNSPLHF; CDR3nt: TGTGCCAGCAGTCATAGAGGGACAGGGGGTAATTCACCCCTCCACTTT